This T cell receptor (beta chain) was sequenced in a study of T cell repertoires in cytomegalovirus infection. Study details: Epitope selection comprised recently identified HLA-C-restricted CMV epitopes and well-studied HLA-B-restricted CMV epitopes. Shared public TCR beta signatures pointed to both CMV infection and a matching HLA type. Regarding the study as a whole: Cumulative public TCR beta family frequency identified CMV carriers with the relevant HLA. Predominance within the ex vivo response was attributable to HLA-C-restricted CMV-specific TCR beta clonotypes.

This clonotype was seen only a few times. The target antigen is unknown. MiXCR was run by TCRdb on the reads, yielding one entry per CDR3 protein. The data show around 710,000 distinct CDR3 sequences, with roughly 29% seen just once and around 13% held by the top ten. The sample here was cultured CD8+ T cells from PBMCs, taken from culture after CMV antigen stimulation. This TCR came from a human donor in good health (CMV status not recorded). Some clones in this sample may be carry-over from other donors' samples.

The CDR3 nucleotides read TGCAGCGTGGAAAAACAGGCAACGAACACTGAAGCTTTCTTT. Translated: CSVEKQATNTEAFF. The chain has TRBV29-1 and TRBJ1-1, with D possibly TRBD1 on 5 matching bases. Trimming cost V 6 bases and J 1 base, with 15 bases left between them. From germline, CDR1 is SQVTM and CDR2 ANQGSEA. The CDR3 is 14 amino acids.